This TCR beta chain was captured by sequencing in a study of T cells after yellow fever vaccination (dated by TCRdb to the late 2010s). In terms of the full investigation: The SMART-Seq v4 Ultra Low Input RNA kit was used to prepare libraries from fractions with low cell numbers. To follow T-cell clones before and after both primary and booster YFV17D yellow fever vaccination, bulk TCR alpha and beta repertoires underwent longitudinal sequencing. The cohort comprised two healthy male donors, one aged 18 to 29 and one aged 30 to 40 years. Blood was collected at multiple timepoints before and after primary and secondary immunization, and bulk PBMC replicates and cell subsets were isolated.

About this clonotype itself: No cognate antigen has been identified for it. No much larger clonotype is one base removed from it; base qualities were not supplied.

Study-level results and caveats: Most clones expanded after primary vaccination were re-detected after the booster (just under 97% of CD4 and 88% of CD8), suggesting broad memory maintenance. A small share of clonotypes occurred in both CD4 and CD8 compartments, likely arising from convergent recombination. Because only a couple of donors were included in the study, the extent to which the findings can be generalized is limited. FACS-sorted repertoires could contain abundant contaminating clonotypes from the bulk population, so computational filtering was required. The secondary T-cell response was found to be weaker but faster than the primary response, with a peak reached on day 5 rather than on day 15.

Sequencer: Illumina NovaSeq 6000. TCR cDNA was synthesized by 5'RACE template switching, through which a universal primer site and unique molecular identifiers were introduced. Priming for cDNA synthesis came from both the TCR alpha and TCR beta constant segments. Two PCR steps were used to amplify libraries, with sample barcodes and sequencing adapters being added in the second step. Sequencing of libraries was performed on Illumina HiSeq 2500 (2x100 bp) or NovaSeq (2x150 bp). The authors' analysis ran thus. Reads were demultiplexed and collapsed into UMI consensus sequences with MIGEC, and V(D)J alignment was performed with MiXCR. Vaccine-responding clonotypes were defined with edgeR using replicate PBMC samples, requiring FDR below 0.01 and a log2 fold change above 5 up to day 15. Each bulk clonotype was labeled CD4 or CD8 based on which sequenced repertoire, CD4 or CD8, contained the clonotype at higher abundance. Using fastp trimming at Q25 and MiXCR clonotype assembly, TCRdb reanalyzed the public sequencing data and kept in-frame beta chains. CDR3 protein sequences are deduplicated, and each keeps its most common genes and DNA. The V and J calls reflect TCRdb's pipeline rather than the authors' work. A total of approximately 160,000 distinct CDR3 sequences appear in this sample, roughly a tenth of them only once. The ten most abundant clones make up around 33% of the sample.

From the cysteine up to the phenylalanine, the CDR3 has a length of 15 residues. Solely the CDR3 DNA is kept, with 45 bases framed from the first base. A distance of 18 bases separates the germline ends of V and J, which lose 5 bases and 4 bases respectively. The germline V gene (reference sequence) gives CDR1 as SEHNR and CDR2 as FQNEAQ. This specimen's treatment or condition label, interpreted: live attenuated yellow fever vaccine strain. PBMCs were isolated from peripheral blood using a standard Ficoll-Paque protocol. Dynabeads CD4 and CD8 positive selection kits were used to isolate CD4 and CD8 T-cell fractions. TriZol was used to extract RNA from bulk PBMCs, CD4 and CD8 fractions, and dextramer-positive and dextramer-negative fractions.

The sequence was collected from a man younger than 35 who received the YFV17D yellow fever vaccine. This receptor chain uses TRBV7-9 and TRBJ2-7, with TRBD1 perhaps the D gene, on 6 matching bases. Specimen: CD8+ T cells sorted from PBMCs, collected 45 days after the yellow fever booster vaccination. DNA sequence: TGTGCCAGCAGCCCCCACCCCGGACAGTTATACGAGCAGTACTTC. It is translated as CASSPHPGQLYEQYF. The reference TRBV7-9 and TRBJ2-7 proteins fill in what lies around the CDR3, so the full variable domain reads DTGVSQNPRHKITKRGQNVTFRCDPISEHNRLYWYRQTLGQGPEFLTYFQNEAQLEKSRLLSDRFSAERPKGSFSTLEIQRTEQGDSAMYLCASSPHPGQLYEQYFGPGTRLTVT.